This T cell receptor (beta chain) came from a study of T-cell reconstitution after alpha-beta-depleted transplantation in children. Study-level points and caveats: Reported findings indicate that, about two months after transplant, alpha-beta T cells came from several hundred expanded clones, which were derived from non-depleted graft cells.

CDR1 is LNHNV and CDR2 is YYDKDF in the germline V gene (reference sequence). Trimming cost V 11 bases and J 0 bases, with 12 bases left between them. CDR3 size: 13 residues. Remarks on this clonotype: Its antigen remains unknown.

Unique molecular identifiers were built into the TCRbeta library. Each CDR3 protein gets one entry after TCRdb re-called the PCR reads with MiXCR. This sample has about 830,000 distinct CDR3 sequences, with less than 20% found just once. The source of this sequence is a male patient aged 10 to 17 who had a stem cell transplant for acute lymphoblastic leukemia, so the T cells may come from the graft donor. The sample consisted of PBMCs, mostly from graft donor cells, taken 360 days after TCRalphabeta/CD19-depleted stem cell transplant. The chain links TRBV15 to TRBJ2-3; weak D call: TRBD2 (6 bases). The CDR3 loop reads CAARAGSTDTQYF. As DNA, the CDR3 is TGTGCCGCCCGGGCGGGGAGCACAGATACGCAGTATTTT. Full variable domain (outside the CDR3, taken from reference TRBV15 and TRBJ2-3): DAMVIQNPRYQVTQFGKPVTLSCSQTLNHNVMYWYQQKSSQAPKLLFHYYDKDFNNEADTPDNFQSRRPNTSFCFLDIRSPGLGDTAMYLCAARAGSTDTQYFGPGTRLTVL.